A selection of T cell receptor beta chains follows, all from one sample in a study of OX40 agonist ivuxolimab in advanced cancers. The assay was immunoSEQ multiplex PCR, and TCRdb's table has in-frame clones only and misses some. This sample has about 71,000 clones; around 94% occur once, and the top ten carry less than 20%. Here the sequenced sample was CD4+ or CD8+ T cells sorted from blood, taken in a trial of the OX40 agonist ivuxolimab. All receptors come from an adult with an advanced solid tumor such as melanoma, head and neck, liver or kidney cancer. The CDR3 runs from the conserved cysteine through the conserved F or W. A D gene is named only where the DNA matches it firmly. For some rows the clone size is stated as once, few or many, or as a class when expanded; others skip it.

size,D,J,V,CDR3,DNA
NA,TRBD2,TRBJ2-1,TRBV18,CASSPFAGGGYNEQFF,TGTGCCAGCTCACCATTCGCGGGAGGTGGGTACAATGAGCAGTTCTTC
NA,TRBD1,TRBJ2-7,TRBV5-6,CASSSEGQGAREQYF,TGTGCCAGCAGCTCGGAGGGACAGGGGGCGAGGGAGCAGTACTTC
NA,TRBD2,TRBJ2-3,TRBV9,CASSPGRARSTDTQYF,TGTGCCAGCAGCCCCGGGAGGGCGAGGAGCACAGATACGCAGTATTTT
once,TRBD1,TRBJ2-2,TRBV9,CASSVEDRENTGELFF,TGTGCCAGCAGCGTCGAAGACAGGGAGAACACCGGGGAGCTGTTTTTT
NA,NA,TRBJ2-7,TRBV5-1,CASSEYSSYEQYF,TGCGCCAGCAGTGAATACAGTTCCTACGAGCAGTACTTC
NA,TRBD2,TRBJ2-1,TRBV11-1,CASSSPGTTSGADEQFF,TGTGCCAGCAGCTCCCCCGGGACTACAAGCGGAGCCGATGAGCAGTTCTTC
NA,TRBD2,TRBJ2-1,TRBV30,CAWKGGSSYNEQFF,TGTGCCTGGAAGGGCGGGAGCTCCTACAATGAGCAGTTCTTC
NA,TRBD1,TRBJ1-3,TRBV10-1,CASSESPGGIGNTIYF,TGCGCCAGCAGTGAGTCACCAGGGGGCATTGGAAACACCATATATTTT
once,TRBD2,TRBJ2-3,TRBV2,CASSGAGGRTDTQYF,TGTGCCAGCAGCGGAGCGGGGGGCCGCACAGATACGCAGTATTTT
once,NA,TRBJ1-2,TRBV5-1,CASSYNRDTYGYTF,TGCGCCAGCAGTTACAACCGGGACACCTATGGCTACACCTTC
once,TRBD1,TRBJ2-3,TRBV14,CASSQSMGQRDTQYF,TGTGCCAGCAGCCAGTCCATGGGACAGAGGGATACGCAGTATTTT